These T cell receptor beta chains were read from a single sample in a study of cytomegalovirus exposure and HLA in healthy donors. Some clones are missing from TCRdb's copy, which holds only in-frame ones; the method was immunoSEQ multiplex PCR. The table records some 170,000 clones, approximately 96% of them present only once. Material: PBMCs. These TCRs come from a woman aged 18-35 years in good health and CMV-seronegative. The CDR3 runs from the conserved cysteine through the conserved F or W. D genes are given only for firm matches. Clone sizes are given selectively: once, few, many, or a class where the clone is expanded.

cdr3_length clone_size j_call v_call d_call cdr3_aa cdr3_nt
15 . TRBJ2-6 TRBV4-3 . CASSPRGSGANVLTF TGCGCCAGCAGCCCCCGGGGATCTGGGGCCAACGTCCTGACTTTC
16 . TRBJ2-1 TRBV25-1 . CASTWGDVISGNEQFF TGTGCCAGCACTTGGGGGGACGTAATATCGGGGAATGAGCAGTTCTTC
13 few TRBJ1-1 TRBV30 . CAWSADRNTEAFF TGTGCCTGGAGTGCCGACAGGAACACTGAAGCTTTCTTT
16 . TRBJ1-1 TRBV6-6 TRBD1 CASSYTRQGSNTEAFF TGTGCCAGCAGTTACACCCGACAGGGTTCGAACACTGAAGCTTTCTTT
14 . TRBJ2-7 TRBV9 . CASSPAAGSYEQYF TGTGCCAGCAGCCCGGCTGCGGGCTCCTACGAGCAGTACTTC
14 . TRBJ1-5 TRBV7-2 . CASSPRGGDQPQHF TGTGCCAGCAGCCCCCGGGGGGGGGATCAGCCCCAGCATTTT
15 . TRBJ1-5 TRBV28 TRBD1 CASSAGTGGNQPQHF TGTGCCAGCAGTGCCGGGACAGGGGGCAATCAGCCCCAGCATTTT
13 . TRBJ2-7 TRBV5-4 TRBD1 CASSFGQGFEQYF TGTGCCAGCAGCTTCGGACAGGGTTTCGAGCAGTACTTC
18 . TRBJ1-1 TRBV7-3 . CASSPSGAGGRLNTEAFF TGTGCCAGCAGCCCAAGCGGGGCCGGGGGGCGCCTGAACACTGAAGCTTTCTTT
14 . TRBJ1-3 TRBV5-6 . CASSPGTPGNTIYF TGTGCCAGCAGCCCCGGGACACCCGGAAACACCATATATTTT
11 . TRBJ2-7 TRBV2 . CASQPRGEQYF TGTGCCAGCCAACCCCGGGGCGAGCAGTACTTC
19 . TRBJ2-2 TRBV5-1 TRBD2 CASSLILAGNHANTGELFF TGCGCCAGCAGCTTGATCCTAGCGGGGAACCACGCGAACACCGGGGAGCTGTTTTTT
14 . TRBJ2-5 TRBV25-1 . CASSVGSDEETQYF TGTGCCAGCAGTGTAGGAAGCGATGAAGAGACCCAGTACTTC
15 few TRBJ1-4 TRBV4-1 TRBD1 CASAPPGQGNEKLFF TGCGCCAGCGCACCTCCGGGACAGGGGAATGAAAAACTGTTTTTT
15 . TRBJ2-7 TRBV30 TRBD1 CAWSVLGTGPYEQYF TGTGCCTGGAGTGTACTCGGGACAGGGCCCTACGAGCAGTACTTC
12 once TRBJ1-2 TRBV29-1 TRBD1 CSVKTGGGFYTF TGCAGCGTTAAAACAGGAGGGGGCTTCTACACCTTC
15 . TRBJ1-1 TRBV4-1 . CASSQTGTRNTEAFF TGCGCCAGCAGCCAGACCGGGACAAGAAACACTGAAGCTTTCTTT
13 . TRBJ1-1 TRBV6-1 . CASSERDTSQAFF TGTGCCAGCAGTGAACGGGACACCTCGCAAGCTTTCTTT
12 . TRBJ2-7 TRBV7-9 TRBD2 CASQWGGYEQYF TGTGCCAGTCAGTGGGGGGGATACGAGCAGTACTTC
11 once TRBJ1-1 TRBV7-9 . CASRAGTEAFF TGTGCCAGCAGGGCCGGGACAGAAGCTTTCTTT
14 few TRBJ1-2 TRBV5-4 . CASSPLGSRYGYTF TGTGCCAGCAGCCCCTTGGGCAGCCGCTATGGCTACACCTTC
15 . TRBJ2-5 TRBV14 . CASSQESWGGETQYF TGTGCCAGCAGCCAAGAGTCATGGGGCGGAGAGACCCAGTACTTC
18 . TRBJ1-3 TRBV9 TRBD1 CASSVRGGNRGSGNTIYF TGTGCCAGCAGCGTAAGGGGCGGAAACAGGGGCTCTGGAAACACCATATATTTT
15 . TRBJ2-7 TRBV6-5 TRBD2 CASSYREGAWYEQYF TGTGCCAGCAGTTACCGGGAGGGCGCCTGGTACGAGCAGTACTTC
16 . TRBJ1-6 TRBV7-9 TRBD1 CASSQIDRDSNSPLHF TGTGCCAGCAGCCAAATCGATAGGGACAGCAATTCACCCCTCCACTTT
14 . TRBJ2-3 TRBV25-1 TRBD2 CASKSSSGVDTQYF TGTGCCAGCAAAAGTTCTAGCGGGGTTGATACGCAGTATTTT